Listed here is a single T cell receptor beta chain. Per the authors' pipeline: Scientists estimated how many nucleated cells there were by amplifying reference gene primers. TCRdb's table, derived via immunoSEQ multiplex PCR, lists solely in-frame clones and lacks some. The V and J calls and clone size were taken over from that table, and D and trimming were inferred from the DNA. The sample lists about 140,000 clones; 80% to 90% were seen once. There are 16 residues in the CDR3. V gave up 4 bases and J gave up 0 bases, with 12 bases separating them. Germline V gives CDR1 SGHAT, CDR2 FQNNGV. The data are from a study of blood T cell repertoires in COVID-19. Across the study: Samples taken during acute and convalescent COVID-19 were collected in the United States, Italy and Spain. T cells, B-cell-depleted T cells, or PBMCs provided the cDNA or gDNA that served as material.

This TCR was recovered from a woman of 80 years or more with acute or convalescent COVID-19. The sample taken for sequencing was peripheral blood. The chain joins TRBV11-2 to TRBJ1-4, with unresolved D. The CDR3 sequence: CASSSPTVSTNEKLFF. In DNA form, the CDR3 reads TGTGCCAGCAGCTCCCCTACGGTATCAACTAATGAAAAACTGTTTTTT.